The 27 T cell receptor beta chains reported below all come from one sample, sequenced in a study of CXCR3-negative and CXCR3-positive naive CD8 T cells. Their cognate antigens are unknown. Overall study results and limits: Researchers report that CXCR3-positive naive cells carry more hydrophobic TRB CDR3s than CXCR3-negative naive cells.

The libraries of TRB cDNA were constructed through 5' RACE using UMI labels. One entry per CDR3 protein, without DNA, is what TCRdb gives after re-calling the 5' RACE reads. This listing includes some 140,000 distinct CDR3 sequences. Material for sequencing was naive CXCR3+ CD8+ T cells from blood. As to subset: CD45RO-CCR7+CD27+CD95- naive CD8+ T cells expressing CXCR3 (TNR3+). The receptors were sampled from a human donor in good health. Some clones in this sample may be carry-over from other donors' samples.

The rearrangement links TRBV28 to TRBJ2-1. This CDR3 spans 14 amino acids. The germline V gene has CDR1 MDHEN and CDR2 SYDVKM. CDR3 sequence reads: CASSLGTYYNEQFF.

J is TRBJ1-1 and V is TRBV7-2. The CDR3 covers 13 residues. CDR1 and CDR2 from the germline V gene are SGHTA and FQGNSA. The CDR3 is CASSLVLNTEAFF.

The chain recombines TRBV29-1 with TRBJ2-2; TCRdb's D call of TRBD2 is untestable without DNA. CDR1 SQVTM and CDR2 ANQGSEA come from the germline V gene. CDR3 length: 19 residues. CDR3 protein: CSVESVGSVGGGGTGELFF.

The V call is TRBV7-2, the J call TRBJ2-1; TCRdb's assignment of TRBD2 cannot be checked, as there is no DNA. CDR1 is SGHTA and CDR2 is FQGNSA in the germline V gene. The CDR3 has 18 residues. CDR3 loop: CASSLVWLAGGIVNEQFF.

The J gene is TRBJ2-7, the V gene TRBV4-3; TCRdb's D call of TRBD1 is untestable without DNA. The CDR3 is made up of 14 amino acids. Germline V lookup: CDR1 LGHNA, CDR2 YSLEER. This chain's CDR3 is CASSQAVRGGEQYF.

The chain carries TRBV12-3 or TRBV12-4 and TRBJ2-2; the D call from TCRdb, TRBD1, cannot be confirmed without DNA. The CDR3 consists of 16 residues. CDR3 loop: CASSPRQPQNTGELFF.

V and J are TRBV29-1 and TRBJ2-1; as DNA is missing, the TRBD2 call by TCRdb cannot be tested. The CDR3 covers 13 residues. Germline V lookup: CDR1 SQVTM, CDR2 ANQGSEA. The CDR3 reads CSVSGTRVNEQFF.

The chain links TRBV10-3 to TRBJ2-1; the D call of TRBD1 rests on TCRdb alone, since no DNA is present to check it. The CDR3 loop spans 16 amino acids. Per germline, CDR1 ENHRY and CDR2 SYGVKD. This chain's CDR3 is CAISESAQGANNEQFF.

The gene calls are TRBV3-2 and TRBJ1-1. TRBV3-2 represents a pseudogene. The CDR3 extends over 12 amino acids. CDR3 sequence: CASSQVCRRAFF.

CDR3 loop: CASSYEGAHPLGYTF. This chain joins TRBV6-5 and TRBJ1-2. CDR1 and CDR2 from the germline V gene are MNHEY and SVGAGI. The CDR3 contains 15 residues.

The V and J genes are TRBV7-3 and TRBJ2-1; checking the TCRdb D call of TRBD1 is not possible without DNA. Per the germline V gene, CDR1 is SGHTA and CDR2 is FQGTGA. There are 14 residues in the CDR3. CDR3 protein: CASSLGGIGNGQFF. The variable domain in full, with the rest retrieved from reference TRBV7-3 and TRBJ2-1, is GAGVSQTPSNKVTEKGKYVELRCDPISGHTALYWYRQSLGQGPEFLIYFQGTGAADDSGLPNDRFFAVRPEGSVSTLKIQRTERGDSAVYLCASSLGGIGNGQFFGPGTRLTVL.

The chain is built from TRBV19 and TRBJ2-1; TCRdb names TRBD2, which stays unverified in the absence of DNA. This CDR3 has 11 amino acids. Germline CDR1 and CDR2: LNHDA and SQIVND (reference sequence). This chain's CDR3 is CASIEGNEQFF.

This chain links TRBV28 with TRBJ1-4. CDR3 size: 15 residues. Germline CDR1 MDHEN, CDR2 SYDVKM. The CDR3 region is CASSLYDGSNEKLFF.

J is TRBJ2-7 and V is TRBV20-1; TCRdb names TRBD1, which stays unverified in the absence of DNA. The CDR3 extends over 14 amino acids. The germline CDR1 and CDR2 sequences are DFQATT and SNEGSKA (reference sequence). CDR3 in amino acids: CSARPQNRVYEQYF.

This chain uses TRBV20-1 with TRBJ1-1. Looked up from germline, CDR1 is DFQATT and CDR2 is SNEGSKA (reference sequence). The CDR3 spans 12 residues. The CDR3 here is CSAKRKNTESFF.

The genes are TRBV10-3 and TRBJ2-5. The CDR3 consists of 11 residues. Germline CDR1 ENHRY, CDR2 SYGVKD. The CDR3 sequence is CAISDSETQYF.

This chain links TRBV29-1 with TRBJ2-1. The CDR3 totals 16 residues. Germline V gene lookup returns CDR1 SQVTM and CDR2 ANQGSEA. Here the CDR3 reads CSAGSSGTPPYNEQFF.

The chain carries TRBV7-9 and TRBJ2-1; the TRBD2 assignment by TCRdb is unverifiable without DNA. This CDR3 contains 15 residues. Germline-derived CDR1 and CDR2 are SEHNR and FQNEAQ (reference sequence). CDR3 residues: CASSYREGGYNEQFF.

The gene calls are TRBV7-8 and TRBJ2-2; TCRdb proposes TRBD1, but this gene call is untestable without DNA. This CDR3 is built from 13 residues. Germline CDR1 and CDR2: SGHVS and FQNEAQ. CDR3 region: CASSAGKYGELFF.

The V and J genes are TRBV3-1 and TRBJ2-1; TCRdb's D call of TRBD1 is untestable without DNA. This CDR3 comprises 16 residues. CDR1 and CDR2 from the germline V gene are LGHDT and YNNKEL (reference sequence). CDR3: CASSQMGTGGLDEQFF.

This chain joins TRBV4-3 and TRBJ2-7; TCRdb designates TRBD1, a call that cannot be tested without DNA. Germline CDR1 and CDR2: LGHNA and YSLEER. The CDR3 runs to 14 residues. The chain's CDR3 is CASSLTGGSEEQYF.

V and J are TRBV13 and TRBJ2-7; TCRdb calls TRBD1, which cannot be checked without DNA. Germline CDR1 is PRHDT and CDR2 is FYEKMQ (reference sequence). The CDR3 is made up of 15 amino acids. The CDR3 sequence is CASSSIQGGSYEQYF.

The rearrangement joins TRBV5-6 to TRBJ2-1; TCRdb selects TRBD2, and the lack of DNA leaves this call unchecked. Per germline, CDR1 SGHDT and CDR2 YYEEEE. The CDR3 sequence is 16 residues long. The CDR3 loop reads CASSLESRGSYNEQFF.

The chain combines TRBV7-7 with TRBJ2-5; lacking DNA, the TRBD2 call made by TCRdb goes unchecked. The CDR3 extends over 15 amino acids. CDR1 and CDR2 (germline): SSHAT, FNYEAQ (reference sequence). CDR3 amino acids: CASSLGLAGAETQYF.

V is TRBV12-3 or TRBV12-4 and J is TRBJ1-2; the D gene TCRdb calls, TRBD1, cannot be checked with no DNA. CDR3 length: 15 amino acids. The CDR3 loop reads CASSFQRQGNYGYTF.

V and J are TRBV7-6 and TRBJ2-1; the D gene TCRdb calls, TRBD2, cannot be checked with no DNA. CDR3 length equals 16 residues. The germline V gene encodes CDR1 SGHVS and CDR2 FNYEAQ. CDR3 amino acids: CASSPPTSGRDNEQFF.

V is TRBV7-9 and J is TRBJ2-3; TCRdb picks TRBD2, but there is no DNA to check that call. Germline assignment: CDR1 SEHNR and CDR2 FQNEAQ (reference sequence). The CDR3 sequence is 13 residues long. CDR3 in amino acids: CASSLAVPDTQYF.